Below, 8 T cell receptor beta chains from the same sample are listed, as sequenced in a study of blood T cell repertoires in COVID-19. Some clones are missing from TCRdb's copy, which holds only in-frame ones; the method was immunoSEQ multiplex PCR. The sample holds roughly 570,000 clones, 85% to 90% seen once. Sequencing was carried out using peripheral blood. These receptor sequences come from a woman aged 45 to 65 with COVID-19, enrolled during active disease.

This chain uses TRBV7-2 with TRBJ2-3; TRBD1 is a possible D gene (5 bases). V was trimmed by 3 bases and J by 6 bases, leaving 10 bases between them. Germline V lookup: CDR1 SGHTA, CDR2 FQGNSA. CDR3 length: 13 amino acids. In DNA form, the CDR3 reads TGTGCCAGCAGCTTGGGGCAGATTGATACGCAGTATTTT. Translated, it gives CASSLGQIDTQYF.

This clone came up once. The chain couples TRBV3-1 (or the pseudogene TRBV3-2) to TRBJ2-3; TRBD2 is a possible D gene (5 bases). Germline CDR1 is LGHDT and CDR2 is YNNKEL (reference sequence). Trimming took off 4 bases at V and 6 bases at J, with 11 bases between the two ends. CDR3 size: 13 residues. The CDR3 DNA follows: TGTGCCAGCAGCCTTTCGACGGGGGATACGCAGTATTTT. It codes for CASSLSTGDTQYF.

A note on this clone: The conserved closing phenylalanine or tryptophan is absent in this CDR3, likely reflecting a read error. This chain links TRBV10-3 with TRBJ1-2; TRBD1 agrees at 7 bases. This CDR3 contains 13 residues. V shed 3 bases and J 7 bases; nucleotides not matched to a gene: 5. The germline CDR1 and CDR2 sequences are ENHRY and SYGVKD. CDR3 nucleotides: TGTGCCATCAGTGAACAGGGGACGGTTGGCTACACCGTC. Its translation: CAISEQGTVGYTV.

This chain connects TRBV12-5 to TRBJ2-1, with unresolved D. Trimming took off 5 bases at V and 7 bases at J, with 12 bases between the two ends. CDR3 size: 13 residues. Germline V gives CDR1 LGHNT, CDR2 FRNRAP. The DNA of the CDR3 is TGTGCTAGTGGTACTAACCTACTAAATGAGCAGTTCTTC. Translating it yields CASGTNLLNEQFF. The whole variable domain, remainder taken from reference TRBV12-5 and TRBJ2-1, is DARVTQTPRHKVTEMGQEVTMRCQPILGHNTVFWYRQTMMQGLELLAYFRNRAPLDDSGMPKDRFSAEMPDATLATLKIQPSEPRDSAVYFCASGTNLLNEQFFGPGTRLTVL.

This clone has a single count. V is TRBV7-9 and J is TRBJ2-1; tentative D call: TRBD2 (7 bases). The CDR3 spans 17 residues. V was pared by 6 bases and J by 0 bases, with 18 bases between. Germline values: CDR1 SEHNR, CDR2 FQNEAQ (reference sequence). CDR3 sequence: CASSFRGGGRSYNEQFF. For the CDR3, the DNA is TGTGCCAGCAGTTTCCGTGGCGGGGGCCGCTCCTACAATGAGCAGTTCTTC.

The V and J genes are TRBV10-1 and TRBJ2-2, with TRBD2 identical over 10 bases. V lost 4 bases and J lost 1; bases outside the gene matches: 3. Germline-derived CDR1 and CDR2 are WNHNN and SYGVQD (reference sequence). The CDR3 contains 16 residues. The CDR3 sequence: CASSGGLAMNTGELFF. The CDR3, as DNA: TGCGCCAGCAGTGGGGGACTAGCGATGAACACCGGGGAGCTGTTTTTT.

This sequence joins TRBV14 and TRBJ1-4, with no clear D. Germline V CDR1 and CDR2: SGHDN, FVKESK. The CDR3 is 15 amino acids. Trimming pared 4 bases from V and 6 bases from J, leaving 15 bases between. This chain's CDR3 is CASSPRGRRDEKLFF. CDR3 nucleotide sequence: TGTGCCAGCAGCCCCCGCGGGCGAAGAGATGAAAAACTGTTTTTT.

The chain links TRBV11-2 to TRBJ1-1; 9 bases agree with TRBD1. Germline-derived CDR1 and CDR2 are SGHAT and FQNNGV. With 1 base clipped from V and 7 bases from J, the junction kept 4 bases outside the gene matches. The CDR3 has 14 residues. CDR3 DNA: TGTGCCAGCAGCTTAGGACAGGGGGACGTTGAAGCTTTCTTT. It encodes CASSLGQGDVEAFF.